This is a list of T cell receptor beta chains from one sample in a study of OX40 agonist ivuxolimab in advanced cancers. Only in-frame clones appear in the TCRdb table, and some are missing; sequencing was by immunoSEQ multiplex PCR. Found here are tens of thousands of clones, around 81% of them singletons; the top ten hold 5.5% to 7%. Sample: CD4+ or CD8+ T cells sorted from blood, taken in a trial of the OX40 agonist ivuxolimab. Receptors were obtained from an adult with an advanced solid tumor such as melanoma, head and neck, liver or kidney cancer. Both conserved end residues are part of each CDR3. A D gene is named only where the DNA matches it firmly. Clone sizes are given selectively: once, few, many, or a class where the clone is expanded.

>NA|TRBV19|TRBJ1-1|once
CASSIGSGMGTEAFF
TGTGCCAGTAGTATTGGGTCAGGGATGGGTACTGAAGCTTTCTTT
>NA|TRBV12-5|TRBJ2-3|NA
CASAAGSGIEDTQYF
TGTGCTAGTGCCGCGGGGTCAGGGATCGAAGATACGCAGTATTTT
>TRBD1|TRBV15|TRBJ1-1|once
CATSTYRGSGTEAFF
TGTGCCACCAGCACCTACAGGGGCAGCGGCACTGAAGCTTTCTTT
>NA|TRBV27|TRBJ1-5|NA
CASSLNRANQPQHF
TGTGCCAGCAGTTTAAACAGGGCAAATCAGCCCCAGCATTTT
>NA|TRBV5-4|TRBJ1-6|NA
CASSSDNRANSPLHF
TGTGCCAGCAGTAGTGATAACAGGGCCAATTCACCCCTCCACTTT
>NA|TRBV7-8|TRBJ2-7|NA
CASSLSLVGYEQYF
TGTGCCAGCAGCTTATCTCTAGTGGGCTACGAGCAGTACTTC
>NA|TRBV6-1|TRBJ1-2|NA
CASSEAGGGYTF
TGTGCCAGCAGTGAAGCGGGAGGTGGCTACACCTTC
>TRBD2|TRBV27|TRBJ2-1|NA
CASSFRGGLPYEQFF
TGTGCCAGCAGTTTCCGGGGGGGGCTCCCTTATGAGCAGTTCTTC
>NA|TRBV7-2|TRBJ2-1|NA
CASSLFGGKSSYNEQFF
TGTGCCAGCAGCTTATTTGGTGGGAAAAGCTCCTACAATGAGCAGTTCTTC
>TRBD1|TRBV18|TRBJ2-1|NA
CASSPQGQGYEQFF
TGTGCCAGCTCACCACAGGGACAGGGATATGAGCAGTTCTTC
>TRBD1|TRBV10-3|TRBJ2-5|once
CAISEPDRGRETQYF
TGTGCCATCAGTGAGCCCGACAGGGGGCGGGAGACCCAGTACTTC
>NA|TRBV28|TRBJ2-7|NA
CASSNRASGTGEQYF
TGTGCCAGCAGCAATCGGGCTAGCGGGACAGGCGAGCAGTACTTC
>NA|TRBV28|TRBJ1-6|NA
CASSLQGFAVGDNSPLHF
TGTGCCAGCAGTTTACAGGGGTTCGCTGTTGGTGATAATTCACCCCTCCACTTT
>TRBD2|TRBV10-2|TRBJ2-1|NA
CASSVAGGSNEQFF
TGCGCCAGCAGTGTTGCGGGGGGGTCCAATGAGCAGTTCTTC
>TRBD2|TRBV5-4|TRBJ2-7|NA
CASSPQAGVRNEQYF
TGTGCCAGCAGCCCTCAAGCGGGAGTGAGGAACGAGCAGTACTTC
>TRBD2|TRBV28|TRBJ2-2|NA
CASSLWRLAGGPGELFF
TGTGCCAGCAGTTTATGGCGCCTAGCGGGGGGGCCTGGGGAGCTGTTTTTT
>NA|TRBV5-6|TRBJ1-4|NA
CASSPERGGLGEKLFF
TGTGCCAGCAGCCCCGAAAGGGGCGGGCTTGGGGAAAAACTGTTTTTT
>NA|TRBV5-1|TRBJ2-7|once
CASSLTSQANYEQYF
TGCGCCAGCAGCTTGACGTCACAGGCTAACTACGAGCAGTACTTC
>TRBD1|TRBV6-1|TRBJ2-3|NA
CASNDRGRTDTQYF
TGTGCCAGCAATGACAGGGGGCGAACAGATACGCAGTATTTT
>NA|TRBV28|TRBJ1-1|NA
CASRSSMNTEAFF
TGTGCCAGCCGGTCGTCAATGAACACTGAAGCTTTCTTT
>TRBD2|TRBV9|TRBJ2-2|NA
CASSRSGTGGELFF
TGTGCCAGCAGTCGCAGCGGGACTGGCGGGGAGCTGTTTTTT
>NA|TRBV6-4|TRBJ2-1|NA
CASSERYSRSYNEQFF
TGTGCCAGCAGCGAGCGTTACTCGAGGTCCTACAATGAGCAGTTCTTC
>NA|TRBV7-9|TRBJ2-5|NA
CASSSPWGGRETQYF
TGTGCCAGCAGCTCACCGTGGGGGGGGCGGGAGACCCAGTACTTC
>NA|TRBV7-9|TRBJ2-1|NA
CASSKGGGEQFF
TGTGCCAGCAGCAAGGGGGGCGGGGAGCAGTTCTTC
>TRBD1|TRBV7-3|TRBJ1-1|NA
CASSPRTGEDAFF
TGTGCCAGCAGCCCACGGACAGGGGAAGACGCTTTCTTT
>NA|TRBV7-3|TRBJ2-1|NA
CASSLPGVDNEQFF
TGTGCCAGCAGCTTACCGGGTGTAGACAATGAGCAGTTCTTC
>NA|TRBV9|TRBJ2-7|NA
CASSPPGDYEQYF
TGTGCCAGCTCCCCACCCGGGGACTACGAGCAGTACTTC
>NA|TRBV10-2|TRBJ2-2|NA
CASKTRERIAGELFF
TGCGCCAGCAAAACCAGGGAAAGGATCGCCGGGGAGCTGTTTTTT
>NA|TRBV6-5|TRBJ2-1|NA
CASTPGGSSYNEQFF
TGTGCCAGCACCCCGGGGGGCAGCTCCTACAATGAGCAGTTCTTC
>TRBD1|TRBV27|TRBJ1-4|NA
CASSIGTGYGKLFF
TGTGCCAGCAGTATCGGGACAGGGTATGGAAAACTGTTTTTT
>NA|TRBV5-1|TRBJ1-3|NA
CASSLAQGLDTIYF
TGCGCCAGCAGCTTGGCTCAGGGATTGGACACCATATATTTT
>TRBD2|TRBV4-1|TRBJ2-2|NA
CASSQGSLAGTGELFF
TGCGCCAGCAGCCAGGGTTCACTAGCGGGCACCGGGGAGCTGTTTTTT
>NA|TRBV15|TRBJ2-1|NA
CATSIGSGVNNEQFF
TGTGCCACCAGCATAGGTTCGGGGGTGAACAATGAGCAGTTCTTC
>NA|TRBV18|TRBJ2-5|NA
CASSPRIEGRETQYF
TGTGCCAGCTCACCACGGATAGAGGGGAGAGAGACCCAGTACTTC
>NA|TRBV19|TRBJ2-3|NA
CASSIVVSTDTQYF
TGTGCCAGTAGTATCGTGGTGAGCACAGATACGCAGTATTTT
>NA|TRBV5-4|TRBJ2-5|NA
CASSSGQGEQETQYF
TGTGCCAGCAGCTCGGGACAAGGGGAACAAGAGACCCAGTACTTC
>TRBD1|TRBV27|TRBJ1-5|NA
CASSKRDRGRNQPQHF
TGTGCCAGCAGTAAAAGGGACAGGGGGCGGAATCAGCCCCAGCATTTT
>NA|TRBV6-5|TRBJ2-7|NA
CASSPDPPPGHF
TGTGCCAGCAGTCCTGACCCACCCCCGGGCCACTTC
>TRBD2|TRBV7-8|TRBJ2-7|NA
CAGSGSSYEQYF
TGTGCCGGGAGCGGGAGCTCCTACGAGCAGTACTTC
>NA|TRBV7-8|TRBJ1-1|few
CASSLEGRTQTNEAFF
TGTGCCAGCAGCTTAGAGGGAAGGACACAGACAAATGAAGCTTTCTTT
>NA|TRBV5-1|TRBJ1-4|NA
CASSPQSTNEKLFF
TGCGCCAGCAGCCCACAGTCAACTAATGAAAAACTGTTTTTT
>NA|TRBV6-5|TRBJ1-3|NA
CASSYSDPISGNTIYF
TGTGCCAGCAGTTACTCAGACCCAATCTCTGGAAACACCATATATTTT
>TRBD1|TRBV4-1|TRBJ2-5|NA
CASSQPVRDRGEETQYF
TGCGCCAGCAGCCAACCCGTCCGGGACAGGGGTGAAGAGACCCAGTACTTC